These 3 T cell receptor beta chains were all obtained from the same sample, sequenced in a study of blood T cell repertoires in COVID-19. Clones were read by immunoSEQ multiplex PCR, and TCRdb kept only the in-frame ones, dropping some. Of roughly 54,000 clones in the sample, approximately 90% were seen once. The source material was peripheral blood. These receptors were obtained from a human donor in a cohort sampled during active COVID-19.

A note on this clone: The germline gene is not matched at one end of the junction; a read error may be the cause. The chain employs TRBV20-1 and TRBJ2-7; D is possibly TRBD1 (6 bases). The CDR3 covers 11 residues. Germline V gene sequence: CDR1 DFQATT, CDR2 SNEGSKA (reference sequence). CDR3 amino acids: CSAKGQGTWHF. DNA of the CDR3: TGCAGTGCTAAGGGGCAGGGGACCTGGCACTTC.

The chain carries TRBV10-1 and TRBJ2-2; a weak D match, TRBD2 (5 bases). Germline V gene data show CDR1 as WNHNN and CDR2 as SYGVQD (reference sequence). CDR3 length equals 14 residues. V was trimmed by 2 bases and J by 3 bases, leaving 7 bases between them. The CDR3 nucleotides read TGCGCCAGCAGTGAGAAGCGGTACACCGGGGAGCTGTTTTTT. It translates to CASSEKRYTGELFF.

The chain has TRBV6-2 or TRBV6-3 and TRBJ2-3; the D gene is possibly TRBD2 (7 bases). The length of the CDR3 is 16 residues. Germline CDR1 is MNHEY and CDR2 is SVGEGT. The V end was cut by 4 bases, the J end by 1 base, with 15 bases between. In DNA, the CDR3 is TGTGCCAGCAGTTGGAATGGGGGGGGCCGCACAGATACGCAGTATTTT. This codes for CASSWNGGGRTDTQYF.